Below, 3 T cell receptor beta chains from the same sample are listed, as sequenced in a study of regulatory T cells in long-lasting Graves disease. CDR3 regions were amplified by Arm-PCR using iRepertoire HTBI primers to build TCR beta libraries. MiXCR, run by TCRdb on the multiplex PCR reads, gives a single entry per CDR3 protein. The sample holds hundreds of thousands of distinct CDR3 sequences, 15% to 20% seen once. Noted time point: newly diagnosed GD, antithyroid drugs for less than 3 months. The TCR library used RNA extracted from PBMCs. This same sample was also part of a study on T cells in Graves' hyperthyroidism and ophthalmopathy.

Sequencing used peripheral blood mononuclear cells (PBMCs), obtained at new diagnosis, from a patient treated with antithyroid drugs. All receptors derive from a man younger than 35 with Graves disease.

This clonotype was counted only a few times. The rearrangement joins TRBV30 to TRBJ1-1; maybe TRBD1 (5 bases). Trimming left V 3 bases short and J 9 bases short, with 11 bases between. This CDR3 has 11 amino acids. Per the germline V gene, CDR1 is GTSNPN and CDR2 is SVGIG (reference sequence). CDR3 residues: CAWRRDGQAFF. For the CDR3, the DNA is TGTGCCTGGAGACGGGACGGCCAAGCTTTCTTT.

About this clonotype: This may arise from a read error, as a much more abundant clone is one base away. A read error is likely, as this CDR3 ends without the conserved phenylalanine or tryptophan. The chain links TRBV28 to TRBJ2-1; TRBD2 matches 8 bases. V was pared by 6 bases and J by 5 bases, with 6 bases of the junction left unmatched. Germline V lookup: CDR1 MDHEN, CDR2 SYDVKM. CDR3 length: 14 amino acids. The CDR3, as DNA: TGTGCCAGCAGCTTAGGGACTAGAGACAATGAGCAGTTCCTC. This codes for CASSLGTRDNEQFL.

This clonotype appeared a few times. The CDR3, as DNA: TGCGCCAGCAGCTTGGATGGAAACACCATATATTTT. It yields the protein CASSLDGNTIYF. The chain employs TRBV5-1 and TRBJ1-3; D is uncertain. In germline, CDR1 is SGHRS, CDR2 YFSETQ. The CDR3 is made up of 12 amino acids. The V gene lost 0 bases and the J gene lost 3 bases, with 1 base spanning the gap.